Listed below are T cell receptor beta chains from one sample, sequenced in a study of T cell responses to AZD1222 COVID-19 vaccine. Some clones are missing from TCRdb's copy, which holds only in-frame ones; the method was immunoSEQ multiplex PCR. The sample holds roughly 140,000 clones; approximately 88% are singletons and the top ten take 3% to 4%. Sequencing used peripheral blood, obtained on day 0 of MenACWY control vaccination. Source of these receptors: an adult in good health. Both conserved end residues are part of each CDR3. D genes are given only for firm matches. Clone size is not always given. Where it is, it says once, few, many or a class for expanded clones.

v_gene	abundance	d_gene	j_gene	CDR3aa	CDR3nt
TRBV6-1	-	TRBD2	TRBJ2-7	CASSEARTSGTYEQYF	TGTGCCAGCAGTGAAGCTAGAACTAGCGGTACCTACGAGCAGTACTTC
TRBV10-3	-	-	TRBJ1-5	CAISSQGSGSNQPQHF	TGTGCCATCAGTTCACAGGGTTCAGGTAGTAATCAGCCCCAGCATTTT
TRBV6-5	-	-	TRBJ1-1	CASSYRDRPGAFF	TGTGCCAGCAGTTACCGTGACCGCCCAGGGGCTTTCTTT
TRBV29-1	once	TRBD2	TRBJ2-3	CSVGVPPGGRTQYF	TGCAGCGTTGGTGTTCCCCCGGGGGGTAGGACGCAGTATTTT
TRBV29-1	-	-	TRBJ1-1	CSVEKGTEAFF	TGCAGCGTTGAAAAGGGTACTGAAGCTTTCTTT
TRBV7-2	few	-	TRBJ1-2	CASGTTYGYTF	TGTGCCAGCGGGACAACCTATGGCTACACCTTC
TRBV6-2/TRBV6-3	-	-	TRBJ1-5	CASSYSMRGIYSNQPQHF	TGTGCCAGCAGTTACTCGATGAGGGGGATTTATTCTAATCAGCCCCAGCATTTT
TRBV27	-	-	TRBJ1-6	CASSPGTGNSPLHF	TGTGCCAGCAGCCCCGGGACCGGCAATTCACCCCTCCACTTT
TRBV7-8	-	-	TRBJ2-4	CASSLDSLAKNIQYF	TGTGCCAGCAGCTTAGACTCTCTAGCCAAAAACATTCAGTACTTC
TRBV10-3	-	TRBD1	TRBJ2-4	CAISESTHRGRAKNIQYF	TGTGCCATCAGTGAGTCGACCCACAGGGGACGAGCCAAAAACATTCAGTACTTC
TRBV5-1	-	-	TRBJ2-7	CASSLWGVSYEQYF	TGCGCCAGCAGCTTGTGGGGTGTTTCCTACGAGCAGTACTTC
TRBV7-9	-	-	TRBJ1-2	CASSLEGYGYTF	TGTGCCAGCAGCTTAGAAGGCTATGGCTACACCTTC
TRBV2	-	TRBD1	TRBJ2-7	CASSGDSLEQYF	TGTGCCAGCAGCGGGGACAGCCTCGAGCAGTACTTC
TRBV7-2	-	-	TRBJ2-5	CASSLAAGQETQYF	TGTGCCAGCAGCTTAGCGGCAGGGCAAGAGACCCAGTACTTC
TRBV7-9	-	TRBD1	TRBJ1-5	CASSLQGGQPQHF	TGTGCCAGCAGCCTTCAGGGGGGTCAGCCCCAGCATTTT
TRBV11-2	-	TRBD1	TRBJ1-4	CASSLDRDRATATNEKLFF	TGTGCCAGCAGCTTAGATCGGGACAGGGCGACCGCAACTAATGAAAAACTGTTTTTT
TRBV20-1	few	-	TRBJ2-7	CSARIGYEQYF	TGCAGTGCTAGGATAGGGTACGAGCAGTACTTC
TRBV5-1	-	TRBD1	TRBJ1-6	CASSSGTVNNSPLHF	TGCGCCAGCAGCTCAGGGACAGTAAATAATTCACCCCTCCACTTT
TRBV2	few	TRBD1	TRBJ1-1	CASSDRGTEAFF	TGTGCCAGCAGTGACAGGGGGACTGAAGCTTTCTTT
TRBV5-1	few	-	TRBJ1-1	CASSLVDGRIPEAFF	TGCGCCAGCAGCTTGGTTGACGGCAGAATTCCTGAAGCTTTCTTT
TRBV30	few	-	TRBJ1-5	CAWSAQGNQPQHF	TGTGCCTGGAGTGCACAGGGCAATCAGCCCCAGCATTTT
TRBV2	-	-	TRBJ1-4	CASSSGQTTNEKLFF	TGTGCCAGCAGTTCCGGACAGACAACTAATGAAAAACTGTTTTTT
TRBV5-1	-	-	TRBJ1-2	CASSLEGPGYGYTF	TGCGCCAGCAGCTTAGAGGGGCCTGGGTATGGCTACACCTTC